The 12 T cell receptor beta chains below come from one sample, sequenced in a study of T cells in narcolepsy. Sequencing used immunoSEQ multiplex PCR; TCRdb keeps in-frame clones, though not all of them. The data contain some 30,000 clones, approximately 80% of them singletons. Sequenced sample: memory (CD45RA-) CD4+ T cells from blood. The source of these receptors is a human donor in good health.

CDR3 region: CASSRDYSSYEQYF. CDR3 in DNA: TGTGCCAGCAGCCGGGACTATTCCTCCTACGAGCAGTACTTC. This chain uses TRBV5-4 with TRBJ2-7; 7 nucleotides match TRBD2. Germline V gene sequence: CDR1 SGHNT, CDR2 YYREEE (reference sequence). After removal of 4 bases from V and 0 bases from J, the junction contained 4 bases not matched to a gene. The CDR3 totals 14 residues.

The rearrangement links TRBV9 to TRBJ2-1, with 10 bases aligning to TRBD2. The CDR3 extends over 15 amino acids. V lost 4 bases, J lost 4 bases, and 5 bases stayed unmatched. The germline CDR1 and CDR2 sequences are SGDLS and YYNGEE. The CDR3 DNA reads as TGTGCCAGCAGCTTAGGACTAGCGGCATACAATGAGCAGTTCTTC. Its translation: CASSLGLAAYNEQFF.

This CDR3 is CASSSVQLNTEAFF. The CDR3 DNA reads TGTGCCAGTAGTAGTGTCCAGCTGAACACTGAAGCTTTCTTT. The V and J genes are TRBV19 and TRBJ1-1; D is ambiguous. Germline V CDR1 and CDR2: LNHDA, SQIVND (reference sequence). V was shortened by 4 bases and J by 0 bases, with 9 bases between the two germline ends. The CDR3 has 14 amino acids.

CDR3 DNA: TGTGCCAGCATCAGGGCGTCCCCCGGGAATGAAGCTTTCTTT. Protein product: CASIRASPGNEAFF. The genes are TRBV28 and TRBJ1-1; D is possibly TRBD1 (5 bases). CDR3 length: 14 amino acids. The germline V and J ends were trimmed by 7 bases and 7 bases, with 19 bases remaining between them. Germline values: CDR1 MDHEN, CDR2 SYDVKM.

V gene TRBV7-3 combines with J gene TRBJ2-6; 7 positions match TRBD1. Per the germline V gene, CDR1 is SGHTA and CDR2 is FQGTGA. The trim removed 5 bases at V and 0 bases at J, leaving 7 bases unmatched. This CDR3 spans 17 amino acids. The CDR3 sequence is CASSGQDRGSGANVLTF. The DNA of the CDR3 is TGTGCCAGCAGCGGACAGGACCGAGGCTCTGGGGCCAACGTCCTGACTTTC.

The chain links TRBV2 to TRBJ2-2; weak D call: TRBD1 (5 bases). The germline CDR1 and CDR2 sequences are SNHLY and FYNNEI. This CDR3 is 19 amino acids long. Trimming cost V 1 base and J 0 bases, with 18 bases left between them. Here the CDR3 DNA reads TGTGCCAGCAGTGAAGGGGGCCCGGAATTAAGAGCGAACACCGGGGAGCTGTTTTTT. Translation gives CASSEGGPELRANTGELFF.

The rearrangement uses TRBV27 and TRBJ2-7; TRBD2 agrees at 12 bases. There are 16 residues in the CDR3. With V trimmed by 5 bases and J by 7 bases, 12 bases remained unmatched. The V gene's germline CDR1 is MNHEY and CDR2 SMNVEV (reference sequence). In DNA form, the CDR3 reads TGTGCCAGCAGTGTGACTAGCGGGAGCTACCCAGGGGAGCAGTACTTC. As protein: CASSVTSGSYPGEQYF.

The CDR3 reads CASSFGPTTSGNTIYF. In DNA form, the CDR3 reads TGTGCCAGCAGTTTCGGACCCACGACCTCTGGAAACACCATATATTTT. The chain recombines TRBV6-5 with TRBJ1-3; no firm D call. Germline CDR1 MNHEY, CDR2 SVGAGI. There are 16 residues in the CDR3. V lost 4 bases and J lost 0, with 13 bases in between.

J is TRBJ1-1 and V is TRBV4-3; D is unclear. The CDR3 is 16 residues long. Looked up from germline, CDR1 is LGHNA and CDR2 is YSLEER. Trimming removed 1 base from V and 1 base from J, with 13 bases in between. CDR3 residues: CASSQVPKAANTEAFF. CDR3 nucleotides: TGCGCCAGCAGCCAAGTCCCGAAGGCGGCGAACACTGAAGCTTTCTTT.

There are a few counts of this clone. The chain has TRBV2 and TRBJ2-7, with D perhaps matching TRBD2 (6 bases). The CDR3 runs 12 residues. The V end lost 6 bases, the J end lost 2 bases, and 8 bases lay between the germline ends. Germline assignment: CDR1 SNHLY and CDR2 FYNNEI. Here the CDR3 DNA reads TGTGCCAGCAGGCGGGATACCTACGAGCAGTACTTC. It is translated as CASRRDTYEQYF.

The chain carries TRBV9 and TRBJ2-3; 9 nucleotides match TRBD2. The CDR3 has 14 residues. V lost 8 bases, J lost 2 bases, and 6 bases stayed unmatched. Per the germline V gene, CDR1 is SGDLS and CDR2 is YYNGEE. As DNA, the CDR3 is TGTGCCAGTACTAAGCGGGAGGTCACAGATACGCAGTATTTT. This codes for CASTKREVTDTQYF. The full variable domain, its missing parts supplied by reference TRBV9 and TRBJ2-3, is DSGVTQTPKHLITATGQRVTLRCSPRSGDLSVYWYQQSLDQGLQFLIQYYNGEERAKGNILERFSAQQFPDLHSELNLSSLELGDSALYFCASTKREVTDTQYFGPGTRLTVL.

This chain uses TRBV7-8 with TRBJ2-5, with 8 bases aligning to TRBD2. The tail of the sequence fits TRBJ2-7 better, so the J call may be wrong. The CDR3 runs to 16 residues. CDR1 is SGHVS and CDR2 is FQNEAQ in the germline V gene. CDR3 protein: CASSRRGGPSSYEQYF. The CDR3 nucleotides read TGTGCCAGCAGCCGACGGGGGGGGCCCTCCTCCTACGAGCAGTACTTC.